This TCR beta chain was sequenced in a study of T cell repertoires in cytomegalovirus infection. Overall study: TCR beta signatures that were public indicated CMV infection and matching HLA type. Notes on the study in general: Dominant in the ex vivo response were TCR beta clonotypes restricted by HLA-C and specific for CMV. Carriage of CMV together with the relevant HLA was identifiable through cumulative public TCR beta family frequency.

TCRdb analysed the reads with MiXCR anew, one entry per CDR3 protein. The sample lists 150,000 to 200,000 distinct CDR3 sequences, about 30% occurring once. This CDR3 region has 19 residues. The germline CDR1 and CDR2 sequences are SGHRS and YFSETQ. Trimming at V came to 0 bases and at J to 2 bases, leaving 16 bases not matched to a gene. This clonotype was observed a handful of times. What it binds is unknown. This TCR came from a human donor in good health (CMV status not recorded). Some clones in this sample may be carry-over from other donors' samples. What was sequenced was PBMCs. J is TRBJ1-2 and V is TRBV5-1, with TRBD1 matching 7 bases. CDR3: CASSLALRTIQGRNYGYTF. The CDR3, as DNA: TGCGCCAGCAGCTTGGCCTTGAGAACGATACAGGGGAGGAACTATGGCTACACCTTC.